This entry lists 8 T cell receptor beta chains sequenced from one sample in a study of cytomegalovirus exposure and HLA in healthy donors (dated by TCRdb to the late 2010s). Libraries came from the immunoSEQ multiplex PCR assay. For the multiplex PCR, a mixture combining 60 forward primers for TCR Vbeta segments and 13 reverse primers for TCR Jbeta segments was used. Sourced from immuneACCESS, this table was stored by TCRdb with only in-frame sequences that have V and J called. A share of the clones is absent; for the studies checked, an unresolved V gene accounts for under half, and the remainder has no known explanation. This sample lists 85,000 to 130,000 clones; 60% to 80% were detected once. Of the sample, 0.79% falls within the top ten clones. The specimen sequenced was PBMCs. The receptors stem from a boy aged 5-17 years in good health and CMV-seronegative.

This chain joins TRBV30 and TRBJ2-2; D is possibly TRBD1 (7 bases). V lost 1 base and J lost 6, with 18 bases in between. CDR3 length equals 16 residues. Per the germline V gene, CDR1 is GTSNPN and CDR2 is SVGIG (reference sequence). In DNA form, the CDR3 reads TGTGCCTGGAGTGGGGGGGCAGGGGGATTTTCCGGGGAGCTGTTTTTT. It is translated as CAWSGGAGGFSGELFF.

The rearrangement links TRBV30 to TRBJ2-3; tentative D call: TRBD1 (6 bases). Germline CDR1 GTSNPN, CDR2 SVGIG (reference sequence). The CDR3 extends over 14 amino acids. The germline V and J ends were trimmed by 7 bases and 0 bases, with 14 bases remaining between them. CDR3 nucleotide sequence: TGTGCCTTAACAACAGGGTTAAGCACAGATACGCAGTATTTT. Protein product: CALTTGLSTDTQYF.

This clone was counted once. The chain combines TRBV5-4 with TRBJ1-1; D unclear. The CDR3 is made up of 15 amino acids. Germline values: CDR1 SGHNT, CDR2 YYREEE (reference sequence). Trimming took 0 bases from V and 1 from J, leaving 10 bases between them. CDR3 loop: CASSLGGFANTEAFF. In DNA form, the CDR3 reads TGTGCCAGCAGCTTGGGCGGTTTTGCGAACACTGAAGCTTTCTTT.

This clone was seen a handful of times. The chain couples TRBV5-6 to TRBJ1-5; 10 nucleotides line up with TRBD1. The length of the CDR3 is 14 residues. CDR1 is SGHDT and CDR2 is YYEEEE in the germline V gene. Trimming took 4 bases from V and 4 from J; bases not matched to a gene: 2. The CDR3 DNA follows: TGTGCCAGCAGCCGGGACAGGGGTAATCAGCCCCAGCATTTT. Residues: CASSRDRGNQPQHF. The full variable domain, in which reference TRBV5-6 and TRBJ1-5 provide the parts outside the CDR3, is DAGVTQSPTHLIKTRGQQVTLRCSPKSGHDTVSWYQQALGQGPQFIFQYYEEEERQRGNFPDRFSGHQFPNYSSELNVNALLLGDSALYLCASSRDRGNQPQHFGDGTRLSIL.

V is TRBV25-1 and J is TRBJ2-7, with 8 bases matching TRBD1. From germline, CDR1 is MGHDK and CDR2 SYGVNS. This CDR3 comprises 14 residues. J lost 5 bases, V lost 7 bases, and 10 bases had no gene match. CDR3 sequence (DNA): TGTGCCAGCACTGGGAACAGGGGGTCCCACGAGCAGTACTTC. Its translation: CASTGNRGSHEQYF.

This sequence joins TRBV6-5 and TRBJ2-4; D gene ambiguous. The V end was cut by 4 bases, the J end by 3 bases, with 16 bases between. The germline V gene has CDR1 MNHEY and CDR2 SVGAGI. This CDR3 is built from 16 residues. CDR3 sequence (DNA): TGTGCCAGCAGTTCCTTTTTGGCTGAGGTCAAAAACATTCAGTACTTC. It specifies CASSSFLAEVKNIQYF.

This rearrangement joins TRBV7-2 to TRBJ1-6; D ambiguous. Germline V gene data show CDR1 as SGHTA and CDR2 as FQGNSA. The CDR3 runs to 14 residues. Trimming stripped 1 base from V and 9 bases from J, with 10 bases between. This chain's CDR3 is CASSLVSLSSPLHF. The DNA for the CDR3 is TGTGCCAGCAGCTTAGTTTCCCTCAGTTCACCCCTCCACTTT.

This chain joins TRBV30 and TRBJ2-7; TRBD2 is a possible D gene (5 bases). The V end was cut by 3 bases, the J end by 0 bases, with 12 bases between. Germline V gene sequence: CDR1 GTSNPN, CDR2 SVGIG (reference sequence). The CDR3 totals 14 residues. The CDR3 DNA sequence: TGTGCCTGGAGGAGACCCGGGAACTCCTACGAGCAGTACTTC. This gives the protein CAWRRPGNSYEQYF.